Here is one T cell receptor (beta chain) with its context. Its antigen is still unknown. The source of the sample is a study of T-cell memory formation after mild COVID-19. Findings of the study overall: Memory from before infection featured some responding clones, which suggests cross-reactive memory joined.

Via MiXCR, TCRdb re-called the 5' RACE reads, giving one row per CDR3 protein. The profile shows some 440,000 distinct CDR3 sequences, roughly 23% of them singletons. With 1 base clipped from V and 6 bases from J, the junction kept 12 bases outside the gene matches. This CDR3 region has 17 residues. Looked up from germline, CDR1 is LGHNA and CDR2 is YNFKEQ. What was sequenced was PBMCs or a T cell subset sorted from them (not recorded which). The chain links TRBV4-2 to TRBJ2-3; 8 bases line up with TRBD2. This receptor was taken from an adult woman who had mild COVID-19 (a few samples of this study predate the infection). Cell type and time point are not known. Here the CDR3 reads CASSQGSGGRPGDTQYF. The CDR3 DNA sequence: TGTGCCAGCAGCCAAGGAAGTGGCGGGAGGCCAGGCGATACGCAGTATTTT.